The entry that follows covers one T cell receptor beta chain sequence. Its antigen is not known. The data stem from a study of beta chain features in type 1 diabetes. Notes on the study in general: Compared with healthy donors, patients appeared to share more similar naive, central memory and regulatory TCRB repertoires. Shorter TCRB CDR3s, moderately but significantly so, marked every one of the four CD4+ subsets in Type 1 diabetes patients.

The V gene lost 2 bases and the J gene lost 6 bases, with 11 bases spanning the gap. Germline V gene sequence: CDR1 MGHDK, CDR2 SYGVNS. The CDR3 loop spans 13 amino acids. cDNA synthesis used the whole RNA isolate, giving expressed TCRB sequences. Assay: immunoSEQ multiplex PCR; the TCRdb copy retains only in-frame clones and omits some. The sample shows more than 350,000 clones, 11% of them seen only once. CD45RO/CCR7/CD25/CD127/CD95/CD27 staining was used to isolate CD4+ naive, central memory, regulatory and stem cell-like memory cells by sorting. The sequencing input was naive CD4+ T cells from blood. This chain joins TRBV25-1 and TRBJ2-7; TRBD1 might be the D (6 bases). This sequence originates from a young woman in good health. The CDR3 sequence: CASSETGTSEQYV. DNA for the CDR3: TGTGCCAGCAGTGAAACAGGGACCTCCGAGCAGTACGTC.